This T cell receptor beta chain originates from a study of regulatory T cells in long-lasting Graves disease. Study outcomes and limitations: Persistent disease was associated with favored TRBV28 usage and with favored use of TRBJ1-2 and TRBJ2-5.

Arm-PCR of CDR3 regions and iRepertoire HTBI primers were the basis on which TCR beta libraries were built. Source study methods: Identified across the samples were approximately 60 TRBV segments and 14 TRBJ segments. TCRdb reprocessed the multiplex PCR reads with MiXCR, giving one entry per CDR3 protein. TCRdb, not the original authors, processed these V and J calls. The table lists about 400,000 distinct CDR3 sequences, around 15% of them singletons, with around 21% in the top ten. This clonotype showed up many times. Its specificity is unknown. V dropped 3 bases and J dropped 8 bases, with 13 bases sitting between them. CDR1 and CDR2 (germline): SGHAT, FQDESV (reference sequence). The length of the CDR3 is 13 residues. Time point of the sample: newly diagnosed GD, antithyroid drugs for less than 3 months. After RNA was extracted from PBMCs, the TCR library was made from it. Those enrolled as patients came out of an endocrinology department in Xi'an, China.

The sample was also reused in another study, on T cells in Graves' hyperthyroidism and ophthalmopathy. That report adds: Graves' hyperthyroidism was deemed stable given no ophthalmopathy progression within 18 months.

The rearrangement uses TRBV11-1 and TRBJ1-2; D uncertain. Sequencing was performed on peripheral blood mononuclear cells (PBMCs), taken at new diagnosis, from a patient treated with antithyroid drugs. The TCR sequence derives from a woman under 30 with Graves disease. In nucleotides, the CDR3 is TGTGCCAGCAGCTTCGGGTTGGAGAGAGGCTACACCTTC. Its translation: CASSFGLERGYTF.